Presented here are 9 T cell receptor beta chains from one specimen sequenced in a study of T cell responses to AZD1222 COVID-19 vaccine. Using immunoSEQ multiplex PCR, the repertoire was profiled, and TCRdb retains in-frame clones only, with some absent. The repertoire holds approximately 100,000 clones, with around 87% as singletons. The material was peripheral blood, obtained 28 days after the second AZD1222 dose. The source is an adult who received the AZD1222 COVID-19 vaccine.

This clone was counted a single time. The chain carries TRBV11-2 and TRBJ2-7, with D possibly TRBD1 on 6 matching bases. Germline lookup yields CDR1 SGHAT and CDR2 FQNNGV. V lost 1 base and J 7 bases, leaving 8 bases between the germline ends. The CDR3 sequence is 12 residues long. The CDR3 coding sequence is TGTGCCAGCAGCTTAGGGGGGCGGGAGCAGTACTTC. It translates to CASSLGGREQYF.

This rearrangement joins TRBV6-5 to TRBJ2-3; maybe TRBD2 (6 bases). The CDR3 totals 13 residues. Germline CDR1 and CDR2: MNHEY and SVGAGI. The V gene lost 6 bases and the J gene lost 5 bases, with 12 bases spanning the gap. The CDR3 DNA is TGTGCCAGCAGGGAGGGTGCCCAAGATACGCAGTATTTT. This gives the protein CASREGAQDTQYF.

The V call is TRBV9, the J call TRBJ1-1; unclear D gene. Looked up from germline, CDR1 is SGDLS and CDR2 is YYNGEE. The CDR3 loop spans 14 amino acids. V shed 3 bases and J shed 0 bases, with 9 bases lying between them. The CDR3 region has the DNA TGTGCCAGCAGCGCTTTGGTCATGAACACTGAAGCTTTCTTT. This encodes CASSALVMNTEAFF.

In its sample, this clone was seen once. The V call is TRBV5-1, the J call TRBJ2-7; 10 nucleotides align to TRBD1. V shed 3 bases and J 0 bases; nucleotides not matched to a gene: 18. The CDR3 is made up of 20 amino acids. Germline CDR1 is SGHRS and CDR2 is YFSETQ. CDR3 sequence: CASSSRTGGRPLTSSYEQYF. Here the CDR3 DNA reads TGCGCCAGCAGCTCCCGGACAGGGGGTCGCCCCCTCACCAGCTCCTACGAGCAGTACTTC.

The chain joins TRBV4-2 to TRBJ2-6; D is unresolved. CDR3 length: 18 amino acids. Germline V gene lookup returns CDR1 LGHNA and CDR2 YNFKEQ. V lost 0 bases, J lost 0 bases, and 12 bases lay in between. The CDR3 region is CASSQEGQINSGANVLTF. Here the CDR3 DNA reads TGTGCCAGCAGCCAAGAAGGGCAAATAAACTCTGGGGCCAACGTCCTGACTTTC.

The chain uses TRBV5-4 and TRBJ1-2, with TRBD1 as a possible D gene (6 bases). Trimming removed 0 bases from V and 3 bases from J, with 9 bases in between. The germline V gene encodes CDR1 SGHNT and CDR2 YYREEE (reference sequence). This CDR3 region has 14 residues. The CDR3 DNA follows: TGTGCCAGCAGCTTGGCCAGGGGAGACTATGGCTACACCTTC. Its protein is CASSLARGDYGYTF. Full variable domain (outside the CDR3, taken from reference TRBV5-4 and TRBJ1-2): ETGVTQSPTHLIKTRGQQVTLRCSSQSGHNTVSWYQQALGQGPQFIFQYYREEENGRGNFPPRFSGLQFPNYSSELNVNALELDDSALYLCASSLARGDYGYTFGSGTRLTVV.

This chain connects TRBV28 to TRBJ1-2, with 7 bases that match TRBD1. CDR1 MDHEN and CDR2 SYDVKM come from the germline V gene. Trimming took 7 bases from V and 3 from J; bases not matched to a gene: 5. The CDR3 extends over 13 amino acids. The DNA for the CDR3 is TGTGCCAGCATCGACAGGGCTGACTATGGCTACACCTTC. Translation gives CASIDRADYGYTF.

V gene TRBV3-1 (or the pseudogene TRBV3-2) combines with J gene TRBJ2-7; D not resolved. CDR1 is LGHDT, CDR2 YNNKEL, per germline (reference sequence). The germline V and J ends were trimmed by 2 bases and 2 bases, with 13 bases remaining between them. This CDR3 spans 15 amino acids. The CDR3: CASSQSGGIPYEQYF. The CDR3 DNA reads TGTGCCAGCAGCCAATCGGGCGGAATCCCCTACGAGCAGTACTTC.

The rearrangement uses TRBV5-1 and TRBJ1-4; 8 nucleotides agree with TRBD1. The CDR3 is 14 amino acids. Germline V lookup: CDR1 SGHRS, CDR2 YFSETQ. Trimming took 2 bases from V and 8 from J; bases not matched to a gene: 5. Here the CDR3 reads CASSFRTGGEKLFF. CDR3 nucleotides: TGCGCCAGCAGCTTCAGAACAGGGGGGGAAAAACTGTTTTTT.